A single sample gave rise to the 21 T cell receptor beta chains below, sequenced in a study of blood T cell repertoires in COVID-19. TCRdb's table, derived via immunoSEQ multiplex PCR, lists solely in-frame clones and lacks some. The profile shows 200,000 to 300,000 clones, about 68% of them singletons. The sequenced sample consisted of peripheral blood. These receptor sequences come from a woman at least 80 years old with acute or convalescent COVID-19.

The chain employs TRBV19 and TRBJ1-5, with D tentatively TRBD1 (5 bases). The CDR3 covers 14 residues. V was shortened by 2 bases and J by 6 bases, with 11 bases between the two germline ends. CDR1 is LNHDA and CDR2 is SQIVND in the germline V gene (reference sequence). The CDR3 protein is CASSIQGLVQPQHF. CDR3 DNA sequence: TGTGCCAGTAGTATACAGGGTTTAGTTCAGCCCCAGCATTTT. The full variable domain, completed using reference TRBV19 and TRBJ1-5, is DGGITQSPKYLFRKEGQNVTLSCEQNLNHDAMYWYRQDPGQGLRLIYYSQIVNDFQKGDIAEGYSVSREKKESFPLTVTSAQKNPTAFYLCASSIQGLVQPQHFGDGTRLSIL.

The table lists this clone with a few counts. Other DNA sequences in this specimen translate into the identical CDR3. This sequence joins TRBV5-1 and TRBJ1-2; possible D gene TRBD1, 5 bases. The CDR3 is 12 amino acids. Germline-derived CDR1 and CDR2 are SGHRS and YFSETQ. V was shortened by 0 bases and J by 8 bases, with 8 bases between the two germline ends. CDR3: CASSLGQGGYTF. DNA for the CDR3: TGCGCCAGCAGCTTGGGTCAGGGCGGCTACACCTTC.

This clone was observed once. The gene calls are TRBV6-5 and TRBJ1-2, with 7 bases matching TRBD1. V shed 6 bases, J shed 2 bases, and the junction held 3 bases outside the gene matches. CDR1 is MNHEY, CDR2 SVGAGI, per germline. The CDR3 spans 13 residues. This chain's CDR3 is CASRVRGNYGYTF. CDR3 bases: TGTGCCAGCAGGGTCAGGGGGAACTATGGCTACACCTTC.

CDR3 sequence reads: CASSNFGQGDVQFF. In DNA form, the CDR3 reads TGTGCCAGCAGCAACTTCGGACAGGGTGATGTGCAGTTCTTC. V gene TRBV5-5 combines with J gene TRBJ2-1; 8 nucleotides align to TRBD1. Unmatched junction bases numbered 12, after V lost 4 bases and J lost 12 bases. Germline values: CDR1 SGHKS, CDR2 YYEKEE (reference sequence). There are 14 residues in the CDR3.

This clone has a single count. V and J are TRBV6-1 and TRBJ2-7; possibly TRBD1 for D (6 bases). CDR3 size: 15 residues. Trimming cost V 1 base and J 1 base, with 11 bases left between them. CDR1 and CDR2 (germline): MNHNS, SASEGT. CDR3: CASSEVTRGSYEQYF. As DNA, the CDR3 is TGTGCCAGCAGTGAAGTGACGAGGGGGTCCTACGAGCAGTACTTC.

The gene calls are TRBV6-1 and TRBJ2-7, with D maybe TRBD1 (6 bases). From germline, CDR1 is MNHNS and CDR2 SASEGT. The CDR3 contains 17 residues. Trimming took 1 base from V and 3 from J, leaving 19 bases between them. In DNA form, the CDR3 reads TGTGCCAGCAGTGAAGTTGGGTGGGGGCTCGGTAGCTACGAGCAGTACTTC. Translated, it gives CASSEVGWGLGSYEQYF.

With regard to this clone: The sample holds other DNA sequences that translate to the same CDR3. The chain links TRBV18 to TRBJ2-7; unclear D gene. CDR3 length: 12 amino acids. Per the germline V gene, CDR1 is KGHSH and CDR2 is LQKENI. With 2 bases removed from V and 4 bases from J, the gap between germline ends came to 6 bases. The CDR3 spells CASSPNEYEQYF. CDR3 sequence (DNA): TGTGCCAGCTCACCAAACGAGTACGAGCAGTACTTC. Variable domain in full (rest from reference TRBV18 and TRBJ2-7): NAGVMQNPRHLVRRRGQEARLRCSPMKGHSHVYWYRQLPEEGLKFMVYLQKENIIDESGMPKERFSAEFPKEGPSILRIQQVVRGDSAAYFCASSPNEYEQYFGPGTRLTVT.

In DNA form, the CDR3 reads TGCGCCAGCAGCTTGGACAGGGGAACTAATTCACCCCTCCACTTT. Amino acid sequence: CASSLDRGTNSPLHF. This chain connects TRBV5-1 to TRBJ1-6; 7 nucleotides agree with TRBD1. CDR1 is SGHRS and CDR2 is YFSETQ in the germline V gene. Germline trimming cut 0 bases from V and 6 bases from J; bases unmatched to any gene: 3. There are 15 residues in the CDR3.

The chain employs TRBV5-1 and TRBJ1-1, with TRBD1 identical over 7 bases. This CDR3 comprises 15 residues. V was clipped by 3 bases and J by 0 bases; unmatched bases: 5. Germline V gives CDR1 SGHRS, CDR2 YFSETQ. The DNA of the CDR3 is TGCGCCAGCAGCTCAAGGACAGGAATGAACACTGAAGCTTTCTTT. It translates to CASSSRTGMNTEAFF.

The chain recombines TRBV5-6 with TRBJ1-1; D is unclear. Trimming left V 0 bases short and J 7 bases short, with 10 bases between. CDR1 is SGHDT and CDR2 is YYEEEE in the germline V gene. The CDR3 has 13 amino acids. CDR3 sequence reads: CASSLVSASEAFF. CDR3 nucleotides: TGTGCCAGCAGCTTGGTTTCCGCGAGTGAAGCTTTCTTT.

The rearrangement links TRBV19 to TRBJ2-1; TRBD1 is a possible D gene (5 bases). Germline lookup yields CDR1 LNHDA and CDR2 SQIVND (reference sequence). The length of the CDR3 is 14 residues. V lost 5 bases and J 0 bases, leaving 8 bases between the germline ends. CDR3 sequence reads: CASSWTNSYNEQFF. In nucleotides, the CDR3 is TGTGCCAGTAGTTGGACAAACTCCTACAATGAGCAGTTCTTC. Looking up the rest from reference TRBV19 and TRBJ2-1 gives the full variable domain: DGGITQSPKYLFRKEGQNVTLSCEQNLNHDAMYWYRQDPGQGLRLIYYSQIVNDFQKGDIAEGYSVSREKKESFPLTVTSAQKNPTAFYLCASSWTNSYNEQFFGPGTRLTVL.

The chain employs TRBV6-2 or TRBV6-3 and TRBJ1-2; D is ambiguous. Germline assignment: CDR1 MNHEY and CDR2 SVGEGT. Trimming stripped 2 bases from V and 5 bases from J, with 6 bases between. The CDR3 consists of 12 residues. This chain's CDR3 is CASSYREYGYTF. The DNA of the CDR3 is TGTGCCAGCAGTTACCGGGAGTATGGCTACACCTTC.

This chain connects TRBV7-2 to TRBJ1-5, with D possibly TRBD1 on 6 matching bases. V shed 5 bases and J shed 3 bases, with 11 bases lying between them. The V gene's germline CDR1 is SGHTA and CDR2 FQGNSA. The CDR3 sequence is 14 residues long. Here the CDR3 DNA reads TGTGCCAGCAGCAAAGGACAGCTCAATCAGCCCCAGCATTTT. Translated, it gives CASSKGQLNQPQHF.

The chain links TRBV5-4 to TRBJ1-2; D gene uncertain. V was pared by 0 bases and J by 1 base, with 4 bases between. The CDR3 is 13 amino acids. Germline CDR1 reads SGHNT; CDR2 reads YYREEE (reference sequence). The CDR3 nucleotides read TGTGCCAGCAGCTTGGCTAGTAACTATGGCTACACCTTC. It is translated as CASSLASNYGYTF.

Remarks on this clone: The junction does not match germline at one end; this may be a read error. The J gene is TRBJ1-3, the V gene TRBV12-5; TRBD1 matches at 7 bases. The CDR3 totals 16 residues. The germline gives CDR1 LGHNT, CDR2 FRNRAP. The CDR3 loop is CASGLGTAHSGNTIYF. The CDR3 bases are TGTGCTAGTGGATTGGGGACAGCCCACTCTGGAAACACCATATATTTT.

This clone was counted once. The gene calls are TRBV19 and TRBJ1-5; 10 bases map to TRBD1. Germline V gene data show CDR1 as LNHDA and CDR2 as SQIVND (reference sequence). This CDR3 region has 17 residues. Trimming at V came to 6 bases and at J to 2 bases, leaving 10 bases not matched to a gene. The CDR3 sequence is CASRPGTGVNRNQPQHF. The CDR3 DNA sequence: TGTGCCAGTAGGCCCGGGACAGGGGTGAATCGCAATCAGCCCCAGCATTTT.

The rearrangement uses TRBV5-6 and TRBJ1-5, with D tentatively TRBD1 (5 bases). V lost 4 bases to trimming and J lost 0 bases, with 11 bases between them. This CDR3 has 15 residues. Per germline, CDR1 SGHDT and CDR2 YYEEEE. This chain's CDR3 is CASSIGGYSNQPQHF. CDR3 nucleotides: TGTGCCAGCAGCATCGGGGGATATAGCAATCAGCCCCAGCATTTT.

This chain joins TRBV11-2 and TRBJ1-4, with a possible D match to TRBD1 (6 bases). The ends were cut back, 5 bases at V and 5 bases at J, with 9 bases in the middle. This CDR3 region has 13 residues. Germline-derived CDR1 and CDR2 are SGHAT and FQNNGV. The CDR3 coding sequence is TGTGCCAGCAGCAGGACAGTAAATGAAAAACTGTTTTTT. Protein sequence: CASSRTVNEKLFF.

This clone was seen just once. The chain is built from TRBV5-4 and TRBJ2-2, with D possibly TRBD2 on 6 matching bases. V lost 10 bases, J lost 0 bases, and 16 bases lay in between. CDR1 is SGHNT, CDR2 YYREEE, per germline (reference sequence). The CDR3 totals 15 residues. CDR3 in DNA: TGTGCCTCTACCCCCGGGGGTTCGAACACCGGGGAGCTGTTTTTT. Amino acid sequence: CASTPGGSNTGELFF.

The chain is built from TRBV19 and TRBJ1-4, with 9 bases identical to TRBD1. The CDR3 length is 15 residues. Germline loops: CDR1 LNHDA, CDR2 SQIVND (reference sequence). V was clipped by 4 bases and J by 5 bases; unmatched bases: 5. This CDR3 reads CASSKPGQGNEKLFF. The DNA for the CDR3 is TGTGCCAGTAGTAAACCGGGACAGGGAAATGAAAAACTGTTTTTT.

The gene calls are TRBV19 and TRBJ1-2; 8 bases are a match to TRBD1. V lost 3 bases, J lost 5 bases, and 8 bases stayed unmatched. The CDR3 is 15 amino acids. Germline lookup yields CDR1 LNHDA and CDR2 SQIVND (reference sequence). The CDR3, as DNA: TGTGCCAGTAGTATTGATGACAGGGGAGGATATGGCTACACCTTC. Amino acid sequence: CASSIDDRGGYGYTF.